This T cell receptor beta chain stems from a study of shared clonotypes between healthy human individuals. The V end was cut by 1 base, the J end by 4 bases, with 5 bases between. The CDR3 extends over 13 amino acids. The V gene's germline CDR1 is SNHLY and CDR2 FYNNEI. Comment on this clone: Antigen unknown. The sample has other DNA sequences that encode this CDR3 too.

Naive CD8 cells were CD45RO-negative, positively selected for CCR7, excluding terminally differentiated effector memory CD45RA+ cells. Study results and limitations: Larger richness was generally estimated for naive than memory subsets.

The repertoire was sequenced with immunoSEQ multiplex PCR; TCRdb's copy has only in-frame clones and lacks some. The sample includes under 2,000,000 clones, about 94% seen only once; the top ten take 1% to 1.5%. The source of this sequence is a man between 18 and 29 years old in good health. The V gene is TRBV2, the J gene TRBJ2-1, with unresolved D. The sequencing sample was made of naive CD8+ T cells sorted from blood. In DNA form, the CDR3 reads TGTGCCAGCAGTGAAGACTCGTACAATGAGCAGTTCTTC. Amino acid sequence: CASSEDSYNEQFF.